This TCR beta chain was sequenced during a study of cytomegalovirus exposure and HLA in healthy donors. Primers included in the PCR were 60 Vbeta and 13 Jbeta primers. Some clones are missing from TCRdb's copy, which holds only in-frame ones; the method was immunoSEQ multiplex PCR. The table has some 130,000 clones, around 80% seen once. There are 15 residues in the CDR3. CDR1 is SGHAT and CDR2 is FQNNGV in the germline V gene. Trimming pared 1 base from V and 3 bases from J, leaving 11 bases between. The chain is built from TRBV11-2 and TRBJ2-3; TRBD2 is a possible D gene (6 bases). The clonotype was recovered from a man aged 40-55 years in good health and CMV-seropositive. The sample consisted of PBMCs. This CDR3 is CASSLAGVETDTQYF. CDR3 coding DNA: TGTGCCAGCAGCTTAGCGGGAGTCGAGACAGATACGCAGTATTTT.